The source of this T cell receptor beta chain is a study of T cells in Graves' hyperthyroidism and ophthalmopathy (dated by TCRdb to about 2019). With regard to the full study: Peripheral blood samples were taken at the time of initial diagnosis, prior to any treatment. The paper reports TCR Vbeta CDR3 sequencing of fewer than 150 peripheral blood samples: some 41 ophthalmopathy, roughly 74 hyperthyroidism and approximately 17 progressor patients. In several Graves' hyperthyroidism patients, the study also compared T-cell repertoires from thyroid tissue with T-cell repertoires from blood. For training and testing, the 100 or so patients in the discovery cohort were randomly divided in a 7:3 ratio. Whether ophthalmopathy could be predicted prospectively was tested in an independent validation cohort made up of roughly 19 hyperthyroidism patients plus 17 patients who later progressed to ophthalmopathy. To identify TCR V-J signatures that set the groups apart, the researchers used a discovery cohort of 90 to 100 patients, made up of around 42 with Graves' ophthalmopathy and 55 to 65 with stable Graves' hyperthyroidism. After sampling, hyperthyroidism patients received methimazole starting at 30 mg daily, and ophthalmopathy patients received high-dose intravenous methylprednisolone. Overall study results and their limits: Sample size was not statistically predetermined, and blinding of investigators to group allocation was not performed. Blood samples also contained most of the expanded thyroid clonotypes (frequency above 0.001), which suggests that blood repertoires may reflect thyroid immune responses. In validation, the model predicted progression to ophthalmopathy a median of roughly 6.5 months before onset, with over 60% sensitivity and just under 75% specificity. A 13 V-J signature model separated ophthalmopathy from stable hyperthyroidism, with approximately 87% sensitivity and roughly 81% specificity in cross-validation and 80%/75% in testing.

The CDR3, from cysteine to phenylalanine, totals 15 residues. The sequence is cut down to CDR3 DNA, 45 bases in frame from base 1. The germline V gene yields MNHNS for CDR1 and SASEGT for CDR2. Trimming removed 2 bases from V and 9 bases from J, leaving 14 bases between the germline ends. Moderately to severely active disease, a Clinical Activity Score of at least 3, a NOSPECS grade of at least 4, and a duration under 3 months were present in ophthalmopathy patients. Any patient with an uncontrolled infection, another autoimmune disease, pregnancy or lactation was excluded. Diagnoses were based on clinical symptoms, serum thyroxine and TRAb, thyroid ultrasound and orbital computed tomography. PBMCs were isolated from more than 9 ml of fresh peripheral blood by Ficoll-Paque density gradient centrifugation. Total RNA was extracted using Trizol reagent, and RNA quality was assessed on an Agilent 2100 Bioanalyzer.

The TCR beta CDR3 regions were amplified from RNA transcripts. The TCR CDR3 was subjected to a first round of RT-PCR using the HTBI primer set and the Qiagen OneStep RT-PCR kit. Libraries were constructed in a second round of multiplex PCR, after which size selection and purification were carried out. Libraries were sequenced paired-end with 100 bp reads on an Illumina HiSeq2000. Regarding the original processing steps: Raw data were processed with SOAPnuke, discarding reads with adapters, uncalled bases, mean Phred below 15, or no exact constant-primer or identifier match. High-quality paired reads were merged using COPE v1.2.5, and each unique nucleotide sequence was defined as a clonotype. MiTCR v1.1 was used to align the clonotypes against IMGT TRBV, TRBD and TRBJ reference segments. Only V-J combinations with frequency above 0.0001, covering 99% to 99.2% of repertoires, were analysed. The TCS score was defined as the ratio of F50 (clonal expansion) to E x V (chaos), calculated using BLOSUM62-based TCRdist between CDR3 peptides within each V-J. Welch's t-statistics and random forest reduced 450 to 600 V-J features to fewer than 15, which were used in a naive Bayes classifier (R e1071). The public reads were quality trimmed at Q25 with fastp and then assembled into clones with MiXCR by TCRdb, keeping productive beta chains. Each entry is one CDR3 protein sequence, shown with its most common DNA and genes. TCRdb, rather than the study authors, made the V and J calls. The sample table shows about 400,000 distinct CDR3 sequences, and about 14% are seen once. In total, the top ten clones hold less than 20% of the sample.

The table lists this clonotype with a few counts. The antigen it recognizes is unknown. Base qualities are not at hand, and no much larger clone is one base apart. The origin of this receptor is a woman in her thirties with Graves' ophthalmopathy. Specimen: blood. The V and J segments used are TRBV6-1 and TRBJ1-6; a tentative D match to TRBD1 spans 5 bases. The CDR3 sequence is CASSERAGRVSPLHF. The sequenced DNA is TGTGCCAGCAGTGAAAGGGCAGGGAGGGTTTCACCCCTCCACTTT.